The sequence of this T cell receptor (beta chain) was determined in a study of blood T cell repertoires in COVID-19. Trimming took off 3 bases at V and 3 bases at J, with 18 bases between the two ends. Germline V lookup: CDR1 DFQATT, CDR2 SNEGSKA (reference sequence). CDR3 length equals 15 residues. Clinical histories supplied by participants themselves formed the basis of cohort assignment. Here immunoSEQ multiplex PCR was the method, and the copy in TCRdb shows in-frame clones only, minus some. The sample shows 40,000 to 55,000 clones, about 78% of them seen only once. The clonotype was recovered from a woman aged 45-65 years with acute COVID-19. The gene calls are TRBV20-1 and TRBJ2-7; a possible D gene is TRBD1 (5 bases). The sample taken for sequencing was PBMCs or T cells enriched from blood (not recorded which). DNA for the CDR3: TGCAGTGCTAGTATAAGGGGCGACGGGTTCTACGAGCAGTACTTC. It yields the protein CSASIRGDGFYEQYF.